The 14 T cell receptor beta chains in this list originate from one sample, sequenced in a study of T cells in Graves' hyperthyroidism and ophthalmopathy. Amplification yielded TCR beta CDR3 regions, with RNA transcripts as the source. The HTBI primer set drove a first-round RT-PCR of the TCR CDR3. TCRdb reprocessed the multiplex PCR reads with MiXCR, giving one entry per CDR3 protein. This sample carries hundreds of thousands of distinct CDR3 sequences, 16% of them seen once, and the ten largest clones take approximately 3.5%. Sequenced: blood. The origin of the receptors is a middle-aged woman with Graves' ophthalmopathy.

There are many counts of this clonotype. The chain is built from TRBV2 and TRBJ2-7, with a possible D match to TRBD2 (6 bases). CDR3 length: 14 residues. Trimming removed 2 bases at V and 2 bases at J, with 10 bases between. Germline V lookup: CDR1 SNHLY, CDR2 FYNNEI. The CDR3 DNA sequence: TGTGCCAGCAGTGAAAAGGGACTTACCTACGAGCAGTACTTC. Protein sequence: CASSEKGLTYEQYF.

There are many counts of this clonotype. This sequence joins TRBV3-1 and TRBJ1-6; D call uncertain. This CDR3 spans 16 amino acids. In germline, CDR1 is LGHDT, CDR2 YNNKEL (reference sequence). Trimming removed 1 base at V and 0 bases at J, with 7 bases between. This chain's CDR3 is CASSQASSSYNSPLHF. CDR3 in DNA: TGTGCCAGCAGCCAAGCTTCGAGCTCCTATAATTCACCCCTCCACTTT.

Regarding this clonotype: A much larger clone sits a single nucleotide away, making a read error possible. The final CDR3 position lacks the conserved phenylalanine or tryptophan, pointing to a likely read error. The chain uses TRBV28 and TRBJ1-4; no definite D call. This CDR3 contains 16 residues. V lost 3 bases to trimming and J lost 0 bases, with 11 bases between them. Looked up from germline, CDR1 is MDHEN and CDR2 is SYDVKM. The CDR3 DNA follows: TGTGCCAGCAGTTTCTCCGGAATAGCAACTAATGAAAAACTGTTTTCT. Protein: CASSFSGIATNEKLFS.

There are many counts of this clonotype. CDR3 loop: CASSLTGTLSNEQFF. DNA of the CDR3: TGTGCCAGCAGCTTAACTGGAACCCTCAGCAATGAGCAGTTCTTC. The rearrangement uses TRBV7-9 and TRBJ2-1; no clear D. V was trimmed by 2 bases and J by 6 bases, leaving 14 bases between them. The CDR3 length is 15 residues. Germline values: CDR1 SEHNR, CDR2 FQNEAQ (reference sequence). The whole variable domain, filled in from reference TRBV7-9 and TRBJ2-1, reads DTGVSQNPRHKITKRGQNVTFRCDPISEHNRLYWYRQTLGQGPEFLTYFQNEAQLEKSRLLSDRFSAERPKGSFSTLEIQRTEQGDSAMYLCASSLTGTLSNEQFFGPGTRLTVL.

V gene TRBV20-1 combines with J gene TRBJ1-1; TRBD1 is a possible D gene (6 bases). The CDR3 consists of 13 residues. V lost 1 base, J lost 6 bases, and 12 bases lay in between. Germline loops: CDR1 DFQATT, CDR2 SNEGSKA (reference sequence). The CDR3 sequence is CSARVPGGAEAFF. The CDR3 DNA is TGCAGTGCTAGAGTTCCGGGGGGCGCTGAAGCTTTCTTT.

A few counts support this clonotype. A clone one base away is much larger, so this may be a read error. The rearrangement joins TRBV12-3 or TRBV12-4 to TRBJ1-1; TRBD1 might be the D (5 bases). Trimming cost V 2 bases and J 6 bases, with 16 bases left between them. The CDR3 covers 15 residues. In DNA form, the CDR3 reads TGTGCCAGCAGTTTATCGGGCAGGGAAGTGGCTGAAGCTTTCTTT. Amino acid sequence: CASSLSGREVAEAFF.

At least ten counts were recorded for this clonotype. The chain employs TRBV11-2 and TRBJ2-3, with D possibly matching TRBD2 (6 bases). Trimming took off 7 bases at V and 1 base at J, with 18 bases between the two ends. The CDR3 is made up of 16 amino acids. Per germline, CDR1 SGHAT and CDR2 FQNNGV. The CDR3 here is CASNRSPTGGTDTQYF. CDR3 nucleotides: TGTGCCAGCAACCGGAGCCCCACGGGAGGCACAGATACGCAGTATTTT.

This clonotype appeared many times. This sequence joins TRBV20-1 and TRBJ1-1; tentatively, D is TRBD1 (5 bases). V lost 5 bases, J lost 0 bases, and 7 bases lay in between. This CDR3 is 12 amino acids long. Germline values: CDR1 DFQATT, CDR2 SNEGSKA (reference sequence). The CDR3 nucleotides read TGCAGTGCTTGGGGGGTGAACACTGAAGCTTTCTTT. This gives the protein CSAWGVNTEAFF.

The J gene is TRBJ2-4, the V gene TRBV6-2 or TRBV6-3; no firm D call. The CDR3 length is 17 residues. V was trimmed by 2 bases and J by 0 bases, leaving 14 bases between them. Germline CDR1 and CDR2: MNHEY and SVGEGT. The CDR3: CASSYPPRGEAKNIQYF. Written as DNA, the CDR3 is TGTGCCAGCAGTTACCCCCCCCGCGGCGAAGCCAAAAACATTCAGTACTTC.

This chain joins TRBV20-1 and TRBJ1-2, with 8 bases aligning to TRBD1. The V gene end was trimmed by 6 bases and the J gene end by 8 bases; junction bases not matched to a gene: 20. Germline CDR1 and CDR2: DFQATT and SNEGSKA (reference sequence). The length of the CDR3 is 16 residues. CDR3 DNA: TGCAGTGCCAGATCCATAGGACAGGGTTCACGGTACGGCTACACCTTC. It specifies CSARSIGQGSRYGYTF.

CDR3 amino acids: CASSTRRSPMNTEAFF. The CDR3 bases are TGTGCCAGTAGTACTAGACGGAGCCCCATGAACACTGAAGCTTTCTTT. The chain joins TRBV19 to TRBJ1-1; no firm D call. Germline CDR1 is LNHDA and CDR2 is SQIVND (reference sequence). The CDR3 consists of 16 residues. V was trimmed by 4 bases and J by 0 bases, leaving 15 bases between them.

This clonotype has ten or more counts. V usage is TRBV20-1 and J usage is TRBJ2-5, with TRBD2 matching 8 bases. V shed 0 bases and J 5 bases; nucleotides not matched to a gene: 11. CDR1 is DFQATT, CDR2 SNEGSKA, per germline (reference sequence). This CDR3 spans 16 amino acids. The CDR3 reads CSARDRGFGGRETQYF. The CDR3 DNA reads TGCAGTGCTAGAGATCGAGGATTCGGCGGGAGGGAGACCCAGTACTTC.

This clonotype was found many times. The V call is TRBV30, the J call TRBJ2-1; maybe TRBD2 (5 bases). The CDR3 loop spans 14 amino acids. CDR1 is GTSNPN, CDR2 SVGIG, per germline (reference sequence). With 3 bases removed from V and 5 bases from J, the gap between germline ends came to 14 bases. The CDR3 loop is CAWSAGGLNNEQFF. The CDR3 region has the DNA TGTGCCTGGAGCGCTGGCGGGCTGAACAATGAGCAGTTCTTC.

This clonotype was detected only a few times. This rearrangement joins TRBV2 to TRBJ1-2, with 8 bases aligning to TRBD1. V lost 5 bases and J lost 5; bases outside the gene matches: 7. This CDR3 has 14 amino acids. The germline V gene has CDR1 SNHLY and CDR2 FYNNEI. The CDR3 DNA follows: TGTGCCAGCAGTTTGGACAGGGACACTTATGGCTACACCTTC. Translated: CASSLDRDTYGYTF.